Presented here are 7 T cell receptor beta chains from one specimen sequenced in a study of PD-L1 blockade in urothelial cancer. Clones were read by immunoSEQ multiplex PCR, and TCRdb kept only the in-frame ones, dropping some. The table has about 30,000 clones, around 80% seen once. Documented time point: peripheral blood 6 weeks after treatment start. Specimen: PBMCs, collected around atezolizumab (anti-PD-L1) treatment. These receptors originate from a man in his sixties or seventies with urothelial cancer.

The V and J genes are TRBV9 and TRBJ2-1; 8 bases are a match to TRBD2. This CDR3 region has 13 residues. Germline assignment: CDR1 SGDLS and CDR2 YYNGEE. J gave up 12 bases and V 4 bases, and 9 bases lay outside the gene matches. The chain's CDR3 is CASSLGGLAGQFF. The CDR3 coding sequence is TGTGCCAGCAGCCTCGGCGGGCTAGCGGGGCAGTTCTTC.

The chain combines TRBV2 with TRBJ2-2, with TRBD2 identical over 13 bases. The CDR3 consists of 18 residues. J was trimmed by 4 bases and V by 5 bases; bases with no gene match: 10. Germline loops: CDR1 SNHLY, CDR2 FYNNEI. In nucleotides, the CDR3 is TGTGCCAGCAGTACTAGCGGGGGGGCCAATTTGCGCACCGGGGAGCTGTTTTTT. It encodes CASSTSGGANLRTGELFF.

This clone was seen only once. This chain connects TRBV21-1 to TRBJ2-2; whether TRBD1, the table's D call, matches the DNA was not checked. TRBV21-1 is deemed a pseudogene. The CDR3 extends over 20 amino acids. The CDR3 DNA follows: TGTGCCAGCAGCAAAGCCTCTGGGACAGACGCTATTTTGGGCACCGGGGAGCTGTTTTTT. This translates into CASSKASGTDAILGTGELFF.

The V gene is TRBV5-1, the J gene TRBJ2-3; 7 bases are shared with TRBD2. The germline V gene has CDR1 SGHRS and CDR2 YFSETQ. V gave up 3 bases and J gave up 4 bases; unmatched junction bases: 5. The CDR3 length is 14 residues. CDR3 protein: CASSWAGEADTQYF. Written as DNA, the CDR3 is TGCGCCAGCAGCTGGGCGGGGGAGGCAGATACGCAGTATTTT. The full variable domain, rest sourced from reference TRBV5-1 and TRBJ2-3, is KAGVTQTPRYLIKTRGQQVTLSCSPISGHRSVSWYQQTPGQGLQFLFEYFSETQRNKGNFPGRFSGRQFSNSRSEMNVSTLELGDSALYLCASSWAGEADTQYFGPGTRLTVL.

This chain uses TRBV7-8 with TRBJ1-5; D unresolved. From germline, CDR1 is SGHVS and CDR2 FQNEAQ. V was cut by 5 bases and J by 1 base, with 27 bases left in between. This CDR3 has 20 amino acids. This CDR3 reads CASSARAVTSGFVSNQPQHF. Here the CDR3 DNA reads TGTGCCAGCAGCGCGCGGGCGGTGACAAGCGGTTTTGTAAGCAATCAGCCCCAGCATTTT.

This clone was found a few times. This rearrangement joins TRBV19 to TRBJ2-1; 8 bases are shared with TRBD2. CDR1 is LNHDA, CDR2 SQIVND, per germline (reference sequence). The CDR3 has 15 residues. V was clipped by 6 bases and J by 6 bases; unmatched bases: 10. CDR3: CASRRLTGGGNEQFF. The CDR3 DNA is TGTGCCAGTAGACGCCTCACGGGGGGGGGCAATGAGCAGTTCTTC.

The chain's CDR3 is CASSFAGSNTEAFF. In DNA, the CDR3 is TGTGCCAGCAGCTTTGCAGGGTCGAACACTGAAGCTTTCTTT. The chain combines TRBV5-4 with TRBJ1-1; weak D call: TRBD1 (5 bases). Germline lookup yields CDR1 SGHNT and CDR2 YYREEE (reference sequence). The CDR3 has 14 amino acids. V lost 2 bases, J lost 1 base, and 9 bases lay in between.